What follows are 14 T cell receptor beta chains derived from one specimen sequenced in a study of blood T cell repertoires in COVID-19. Repertoires were generated with immunoSEQ multiplex PCR, while TCRdb's copy carries only in-frame clones and drops some. Among 110,000 to 150,000 clones listed, 75% to 85% were seen once. What was sequenced was peripheral blood. The receptor source for this set is a man in his sixties with active or convalescent COVID-19.

The chain is built from TRBV7-9 and TRBJ2-1; a possible D gene is TRBD1 (6 bases). Trimming pared 5 bases from V and 1 base from J, leaving 12 bases between. Germline V lookup: CDR1 SEHNR, CDR2 FQNEAQ (reference sequence). The CDR3 has 15 amino acids. The CDR3 here is CASSGQKTSYNEQFF. DNA of the CDR3: TGTGCCAGCAGCGGACAGAAAACGTCCTACAATGAGCAGTTCTTC.

CDR3 amino acids: CASSLTSGSIAGELFF. CDR3 nucleotides: TGTGCCAGCAGTTTGACTAGCGGGAGTATAGCCGGGGAGCTGTTTTTT. The rearrangement uses TRBV27 and TRBJ2-2, with 12 bases lining up with TRBD2. This CDR3 spans 16 amino acids. Unmatched junction bases numbered 5, after V lost 3 bases and J lost 6 bases. CDR1 MNHEY and CDR2 SMNVEV come from the germline V gene (reference sequence).

The chain recombines TRBV5-1 with TRBJ2-5; 7 bases are shared with TRBD1. CDR3 length equals 15 residues. V lost 0 bases to trimming and J lost 5 bases; unmatched junction nucleotides: 7. Germline V gene data show CDR1 as SGHRS and CDR2 as YFSETQ. DNA for the CDR3: TGCGCCAGCAGCTTGGCTCAGGGGGTAGGGGAGACCCAGTACTTC. Translation gives CASSLAQGVGETQYF. Looking up the rest from reference TRBV5-1 and TRBJ2-5 gives the full variable domain: KAGVTQTPRYLIKTRGQQVTLSCSPISGHRSVSWYQQTPGQGLQFLFEYFSETQRNKGNFPGRFSGRQFSNSRSEMNVSTLELGDSALYLCASSLAQGVGETQYFGPGTRLLVL.

The V gene is TRBV11-2, the J gene TRBJ2-3; TRBD1 might be the D (6 bases). V lost 5 bases and J lost 6, with 15 bases in between. Germline CDR1 reads SGHAT; CDR2 reads FQNNGV. This CDR3 contains 14 residues. For the CDR3, the DNA is TGTGCCAGCAGCGAGGCTACAACAGGGGATACGCAGTATTTT. Translated: CASSEATTGDTQYF. The full variable domain, rest sourced from reference TRBV11-2 and TRBJ2-3, is EAGVAQSPRYKIIEKRQSVAFWCNPISGHATLYWYQQILGQGPKLLIQFQNNGVVDDSQLPKDRFSAERLKGVDSTLKIQPAKLEDSAVYLCASSEATTGDTQYFGPGTRLTVL.

V usage is TRBV4-3 and J usage is TRBJ2-3, with D maybe TRBD1 (6 bases). V shed 0 bases and J shed 3 bases, with 7 bases lying between them. The germline gives CDR1 LGHNA, CDR2 YSLEER. The CDR3 runs 14 residues. The CDR3 spells CASSQDRGTDTQYF. In DNA form, the CDR3 reads TGCGCCAGCAGCCAAGACAGGGGTACAGATACGCAGTATTTT.

The chain couples TRBV7-2 to TRBJ1-6, with a weak D call TRBD1 (5 bases). This CDR3 has 14 amino acids. Trimming took off 3 bases at V and 6 bases at J, with 9 bases between the two ends. The V gene's germline CDR1 is SGHTA and CDR2 FQGNSA. Here the CDR3 DNA reads TGTGCCAGCAGCTTGAAGCAGGGTAATTCACCCCTCCACTTT. Residues: CASSLKQGNSPLHF.

The chain has TRBV6-5 and TRBJ1-2; 9 bases map to TRBD1. The CDR3 covers 13 residues. V lost 6 bases and J lost 6; bases outside the gene matches: 5. Germline assignment: CDR1 MNHEY and CDR2 SVGAGI. In nucleotides, the CDR3 is TGTGCCAGCAGGACCCGGGACAGGGATGGCTACACCTTC. Its protein product is CASRTRDRDGYTF.

This sequence joins TRBV27 and TRBJ2-7; TRBD2 might be the D (5 bases). The CDR3 consists of 13 residues. V shed 3 bases and J shed 1 base, with 7 bases lying between them. Germline CDR1 reads MNHEY; CDR2 reads SMNVEV (reference sequence). CDR3 loop: CASSFTGSYEQYF. The CDR3, as DNA: TGTGCCAGCAGTTTTACGGGGTCCTACGAGCAGTACTTC.

V gene TRBV24-1 combines with J gene TRBJ2-7, with 9 bases lining up with TRBD1. The CDR3 runs to 13 residues. Germline loops: CDR1 KGHDR, CDR2 SFDVKD. The J segment lost 4 bases and the V segment lost 12 bases, leaving 9 bases of the junction unmatched. The CDR3 loop is CAPSGTGLYEQYV. DNA of the CDR3: TGTGCCCCCTCCGGGACAGGGCTGTACGAGCAGTACGTC.

V gene TRBV30 combines with J gene TRBJ1-2; TRBD1 agrees at 10 bases. J was trimmed by 8 bases and V by 2 bases; bases with no gene match: 5. Germline CDR1 GTSNPN, CDR2 SVGIG (reference sequence). The CDR3 is made up of 13 amino acids. CDR3 region: CAWSPTGGAGYTF. The CDR3 DNA follows: TGTGCCTGGAGTCCGACAGGGGGCGCAGGCTACACCTTC.

The gene calls are TRBV27 and TRBJ2-2, with D possibly being TRBD2 (5 bases). With 7 bases removed from V and 6 bases from J, the gap between germline ends came to 6 bases. The CDR3 runs to 11 residues. The germline V gene encodes CDR1 MNHEY and CDR2 SMNVEV (reference sequence). The chain's CDR3 is CASTGSGELFF. Here the CDR3 DNA reads TGTGCCAGCACGGGGTCCGGGGAGCTGTTTTTT.

The chain carries TRBV3-1 (or the pseudogene TRBV3-2) and TRBJ2-7; TRBD2 aligns across 7 bases. In germline, CDR1 is LGHDT, CDR2 YNNKEL (reference sequence). Germline trimming cut 3 bases from V and 6 bases from J; bases unmatched to any gene: 2. CDR3 length: 12 residues. The CDR3 region is CASSHGGGEQYF. The CDR3 bases are TGTGCCAGCAGCCATGGGGGGGGCGAGCAGTACTTC.

This chain links TRBV29-1 with TRBJ1-1; 7 bases map to TRBD1. The J segment lost 0 bases and the V segment lost 5 bases, leaving 3 bases of the junction unmatched. The germline gives CDR1 SQVTM, CDR2 ANQGSEA. The CDR3 totals 13 residues. The CDR3 here is CSVYRGVNTEAFF. CDR3 coding DNA: TGCAGCGTTTACAGGGGAGTGAACACTGAAGCTTTCTTT.

The chain uses TRBV12-5 and TRBJ1-6; no reliable D call. There are 15 residues in the CDR3. Germline-derived CDR1 and CDR2 are LGHNT and FRNRAP. The V end lost 0 bases, the J end lost 9 bases, and 12 bases lay between the germline ends. The CDR3 loop reads CASGLVTGVTSPLHF. DNA of the CDR3: TGTGCTAGTGGTTTGGTAACCGGGGTTACTTCACCCCTCCACTTT. Full variable domain (remainder filled in from reference TRBV12-5 and TRBJ1-6): DARVTQTPRHKVTEMGQEVTMRCQPILGHNTVFWYRQTMMQGLELLAYFRNRAPLDDSGMPKDRFSAEMPDATLATLKIQPSEPRDSAVYFCASGLVTGVTSPLHFGNGTRLTVT.